The clone carrying this T cell receptor beta chain was counted a few times. Its specificity is not known. Sorting gave populations that all exceeded 98% purity. This sample was included in a study of beta chain features in type 1 diabetes. Every bit of the isolated RNA underwent reverse transcription, so sequencing read expressed TCRB transcripts. Only in-frame clones appear in the TCRdb table, and some are missing; sequencing was by immunoSEQ multiplex PCR. The table has roughly 350,000 clones, around 9.6% seen once. Study conclusions and caveats: People with Type 1 diabetes carried modestly yet significantly shorter TCRB CDR3s in all four CD4+ subsets. It was among patients, rather than healthy donors, that naive, central memory and Treg TCRB repertoires appeared more similar. Since sequencing was performed on cDNA, cells with high TCR expression could be over-represented.

The TCR comes from a man aged 25-45 years with type 1 diabetes. Specimen: central memory CD4+ T cells from blood.

The CDR3 region is CASSLSRRPDMNTEAFF. In nucleotides, the CDR3 is TGTGCCAGCTCACTCTCAAGGAGGCCAGACATGAACACTGAAGCTTTCTTT. The chain couples TRBV18 to TRBJ1-1, with D unclear. Germline V gene data show CDR1 as KGHSH and CDR2 as LQKENI. The V end was cut by 4 bases, the J end by 0 bases, with 18 bases between. There are 17 residues in the CDR3.